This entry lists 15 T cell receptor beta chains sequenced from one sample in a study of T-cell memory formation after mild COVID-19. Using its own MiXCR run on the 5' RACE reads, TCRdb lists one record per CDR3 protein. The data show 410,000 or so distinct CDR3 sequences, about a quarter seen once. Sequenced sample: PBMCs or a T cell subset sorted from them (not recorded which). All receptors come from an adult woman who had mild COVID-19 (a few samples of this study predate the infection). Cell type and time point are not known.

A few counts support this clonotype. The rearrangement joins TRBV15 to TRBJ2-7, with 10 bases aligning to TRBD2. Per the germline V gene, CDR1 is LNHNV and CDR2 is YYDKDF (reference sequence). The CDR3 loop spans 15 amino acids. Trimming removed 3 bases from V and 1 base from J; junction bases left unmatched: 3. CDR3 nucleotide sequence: TGTGCCACCAGCAGCATAGCGGGAGGTTCCTACGAGCAGTACTTC. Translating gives CATSSIAGGSYEQYF.

CDR3: CASSRPTGLAGGGQYF. CDR3 nucleotide sequence: TGTGCCAGCAGTCGTCCGACGGGACTAGCGGGAGGAGGGCAGTACTTC. The genes are TRBV12-3 or TRBV12-4 and TRBJ2-7; 15 bases map to TRBD2. CDR3 length: 16 residues. The trim removed 5 bases at V and 9 bases at J, leaving 11 bases unmatched.

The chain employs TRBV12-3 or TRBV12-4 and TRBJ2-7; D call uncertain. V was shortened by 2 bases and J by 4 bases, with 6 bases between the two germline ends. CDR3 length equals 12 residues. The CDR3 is CASSLKLYEQYF. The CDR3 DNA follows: TGTGCCAGCAGTTTAAAACTGTACGAGCAGTACTTC.

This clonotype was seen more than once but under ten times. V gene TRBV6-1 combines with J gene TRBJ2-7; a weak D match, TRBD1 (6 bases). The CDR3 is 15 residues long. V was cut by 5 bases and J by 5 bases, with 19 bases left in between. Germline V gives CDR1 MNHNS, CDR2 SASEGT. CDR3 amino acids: CASSLTGWPLDEQYF. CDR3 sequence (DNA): TGTGCCAGCAGTCTTACAGGGTGGCCCCTGGACGAGCAGTACTTC.

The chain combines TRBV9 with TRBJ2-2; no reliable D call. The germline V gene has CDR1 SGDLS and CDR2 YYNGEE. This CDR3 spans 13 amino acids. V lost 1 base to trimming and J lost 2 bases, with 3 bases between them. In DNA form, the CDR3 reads TGTGCCAGCAGCGTATATAACACCGGGGAGCTGTTTTTT. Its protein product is CASSVYNTGELFF.

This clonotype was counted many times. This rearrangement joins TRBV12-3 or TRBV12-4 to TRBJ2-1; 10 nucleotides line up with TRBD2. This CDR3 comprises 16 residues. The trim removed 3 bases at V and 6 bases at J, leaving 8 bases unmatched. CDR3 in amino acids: CASSFQLAGRTNEQFF. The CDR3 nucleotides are TGTGCCAGCAGTTTTCAACTAGCGGGAAGGACCAATGAGCAGTTCTTC.

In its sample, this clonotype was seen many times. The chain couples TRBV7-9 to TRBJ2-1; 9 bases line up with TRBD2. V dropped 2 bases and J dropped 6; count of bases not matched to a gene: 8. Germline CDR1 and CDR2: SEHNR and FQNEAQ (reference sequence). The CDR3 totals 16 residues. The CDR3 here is CASSLSAGGPVNEQFF. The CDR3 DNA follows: TGTGCCAGCAGCTTAAGCGCGGGGGGGCCGGTCAATGAGCAGTTCTTC.

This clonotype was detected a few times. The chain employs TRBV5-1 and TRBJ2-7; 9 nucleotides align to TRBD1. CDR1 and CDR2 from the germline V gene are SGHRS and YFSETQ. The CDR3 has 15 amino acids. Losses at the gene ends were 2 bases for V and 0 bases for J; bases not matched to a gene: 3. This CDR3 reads CASSFGDRDSYEQYF. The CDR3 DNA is TGCGCCAGCAGCTTTGGGGACAGGGACTCCTACGAGCAGTACTTC.

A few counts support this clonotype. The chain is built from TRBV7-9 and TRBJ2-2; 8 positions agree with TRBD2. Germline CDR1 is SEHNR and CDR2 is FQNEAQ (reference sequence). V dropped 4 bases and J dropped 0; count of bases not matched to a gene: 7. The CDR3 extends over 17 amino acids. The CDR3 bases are TGTGCCAGCAGCTCGCGGGAGGCGTACGCGAACACCGGGGAGCTGTTTTTT. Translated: CASSSREAYANTGELFF.

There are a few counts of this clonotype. CDR3 bases: TGTGCCAGCAGCCTGAAGACTAGCACACGATCTAGATTGACCCAGTACTTC. This encodes CASSLKTSTRSRLTQYF. The V and J genes are TRBV7-9 and TRBJ2-5; TRBD2 matches 7 bases. V was clipped by 5 bases and J by 7 bases; unmatched bases: 19. The CDR3 contains 17 residues. Germline V gene lookup returns CDR1 SEHNR and CDR2 FQNEAQ (reference sequence).

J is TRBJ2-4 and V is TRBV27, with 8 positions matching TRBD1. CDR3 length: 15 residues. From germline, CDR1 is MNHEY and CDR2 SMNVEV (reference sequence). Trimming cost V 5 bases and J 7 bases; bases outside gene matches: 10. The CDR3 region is CASSPRQGWGNIQYF. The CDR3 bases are TGTGCCAGCAGTCCGCGACAGGGGTGGGGGAACATTCAGTACTTC.

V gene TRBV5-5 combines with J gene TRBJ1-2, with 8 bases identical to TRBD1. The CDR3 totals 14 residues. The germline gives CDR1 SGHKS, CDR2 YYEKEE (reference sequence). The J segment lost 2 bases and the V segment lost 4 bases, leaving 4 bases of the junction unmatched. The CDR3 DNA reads TGTGCCAGCAGCGGACAGGGAAAGAACTATGGCTACACCTTC. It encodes CASSGQGKNYGYTF.

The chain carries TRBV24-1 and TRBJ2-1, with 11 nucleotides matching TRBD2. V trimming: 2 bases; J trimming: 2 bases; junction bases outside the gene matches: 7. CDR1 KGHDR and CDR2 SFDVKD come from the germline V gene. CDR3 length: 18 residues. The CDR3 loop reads CATSDSGGTSGAYNEQFF. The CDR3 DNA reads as TGTGCCACCAGTGATTCGGGGGGGACTAGCGGTGCCTACAATGAGCAGTTCTTC.

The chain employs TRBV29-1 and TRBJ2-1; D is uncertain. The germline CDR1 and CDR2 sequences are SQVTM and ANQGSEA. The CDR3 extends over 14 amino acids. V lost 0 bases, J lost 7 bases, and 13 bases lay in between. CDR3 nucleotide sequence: TGCAGCGTTGAAGACTCCGACCTTGCAAATGAGCAGTTCTTC. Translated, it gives CSVEDSDLANEQFF.

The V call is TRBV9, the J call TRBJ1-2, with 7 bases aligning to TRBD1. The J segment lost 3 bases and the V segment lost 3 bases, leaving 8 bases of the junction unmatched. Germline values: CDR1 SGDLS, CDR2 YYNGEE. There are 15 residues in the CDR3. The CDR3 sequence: CASSEADRPYYGYTF. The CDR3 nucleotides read TGTGCCAGCAGCGAAGCGGACAGGCCTTACTATGGCTACACCTTC.